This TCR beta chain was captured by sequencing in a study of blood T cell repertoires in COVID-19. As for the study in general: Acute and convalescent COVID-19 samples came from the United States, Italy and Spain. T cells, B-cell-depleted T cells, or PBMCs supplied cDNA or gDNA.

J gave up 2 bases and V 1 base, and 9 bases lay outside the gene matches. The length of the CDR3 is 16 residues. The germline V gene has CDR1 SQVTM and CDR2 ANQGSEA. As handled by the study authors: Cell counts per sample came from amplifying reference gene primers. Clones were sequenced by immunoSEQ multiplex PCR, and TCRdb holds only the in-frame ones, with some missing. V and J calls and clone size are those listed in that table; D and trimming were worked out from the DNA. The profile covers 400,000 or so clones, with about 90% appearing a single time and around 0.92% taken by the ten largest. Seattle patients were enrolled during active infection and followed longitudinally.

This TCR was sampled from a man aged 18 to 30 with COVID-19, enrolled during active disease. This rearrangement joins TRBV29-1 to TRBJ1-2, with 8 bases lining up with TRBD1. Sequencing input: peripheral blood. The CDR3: CSVEGWDRSRNYGYTF. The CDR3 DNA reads TGCAGCGTTGAAGGTTGGGACAGGTCCCGAAACTATGGCTACACCTTC. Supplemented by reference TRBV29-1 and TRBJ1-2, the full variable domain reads SAVISQKPSRDICQRGTSLTIQCQVDSQVTMMFWYRQQPGQSLTLIATANQGSEATYESGFVIDKFPISRPNLTFSTLTVSNMSPEDSSIYLCSVEGWDRSRNYGYTFGSGTRLTVV.